Ten or more counts support the clone carrying this TCR beta chain. Antigen unknown. The CDR3 loop spans 14 amino acids. CDR1 MNHEY and CDR2 SVGAGI come from the germline V gene. Between the trimmed V and J ends, which lost 5 bases and 0 bases, there was a span of 10 bases. The time point denotes: pre-sensitization, week 0. This sample's treatment: therapeutic diphenylcyclopropenone sensitization with weekly scalp DPC. Donation of samples came from alopecia patients who were 18 to 70 years old and suitable for DPC. This specimen comes from a study of human T cells and chemical hapten exposure. The study, taken as a whole, reports: Significantly more large CDR3 similarity clusters arose among expanded TCRs than among controls. The donor cohort had alopecia, so its immune response may not match that of healthy people.

What the library attached to individual cDNA molecules were unique molecular identifiers. TCRdb recomputed calls from the RACE reads with MiXCR, one row per CDR3 protein. There are approximately 370,000 distinct CDR3 sequences in the sample; approximately 5% occur only once, and over 6.5% lies in the top ten. V usage is TRBV6-5 and J usage is TRBJ1-1; D is possibly TRBD1 (6 bases). This specimen consisted of whole blood, obtained in connection with sensitization to the hapten diphenylcyclopropenone (DPC). This TCR came from a woman aged 18 to 35 with alopecia areata. Some clones in this sample may be carry-over from other donors' samples. The CDR3 here is CASSIRGMNTEAFF. The DNA of the CDR3 is TGTGCCAGCAGTATCAGGGGTATGAACACTGAAGCTTTCTTT.